This TCR beta chain was captured by sequencing in a study of shared clonotypes between healthy human individuals. As regards this clone: The antigen remains undetermined.

V lost 2 bases to trimming and J lost 7 bases, with 29 bases between them. From germline, CDR1 is MNHEY and CDR2 SMNVEV (reference sequence). This CDR3 spans 19 amino acids. Assay: immunoSEQ multiplex PCR; the TCRdb copy retains only in-frame clones and omits some. The sample contains around 2.3 million clones, approximately 96% of which appear only once. Notes on the study in general: Limitation of the genetic and exposure-history diversity represented came from the few donors.

Memory CD4+ cells were the fraction left after CD45RA+ naive selection. The receptor's source is a man in his late teens or twenties in good health. Sample: naive CD4+ T cells sorted from blood. Documented subset: CD45RA+ positively selected. V gene TRBV27 combines with J gene TRBJ1-2, with no clear D. CDR3: CASSLPGGRRRLGLFGYTF. The CDR3 DNA follows: TGTGCCAGCAGTTTACCTGGTGGGCGTCGGAGACTCGGTTTATTTGGCTACACCTTC.